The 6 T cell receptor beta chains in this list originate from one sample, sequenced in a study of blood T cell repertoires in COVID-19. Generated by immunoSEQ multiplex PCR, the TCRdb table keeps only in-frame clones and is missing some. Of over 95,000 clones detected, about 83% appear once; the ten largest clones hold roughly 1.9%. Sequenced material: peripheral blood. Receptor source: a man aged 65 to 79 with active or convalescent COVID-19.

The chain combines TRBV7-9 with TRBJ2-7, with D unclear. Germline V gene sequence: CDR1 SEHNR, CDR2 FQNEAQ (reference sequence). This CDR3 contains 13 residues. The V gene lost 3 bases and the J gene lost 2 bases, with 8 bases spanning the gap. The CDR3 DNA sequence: TGTGCCAGCAGCTTGGGCACGACCTACGAGCAGTACTTC. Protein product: CASSLGTTYEQYF.

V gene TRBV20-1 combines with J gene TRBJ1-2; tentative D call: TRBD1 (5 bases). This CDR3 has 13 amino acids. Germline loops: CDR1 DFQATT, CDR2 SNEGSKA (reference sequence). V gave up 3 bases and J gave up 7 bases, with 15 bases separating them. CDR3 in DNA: TGCAGTGCTAGTAGGCGGGGGTTCGTTGGCTACACCTTC. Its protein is CSASRRGFVGYTF.

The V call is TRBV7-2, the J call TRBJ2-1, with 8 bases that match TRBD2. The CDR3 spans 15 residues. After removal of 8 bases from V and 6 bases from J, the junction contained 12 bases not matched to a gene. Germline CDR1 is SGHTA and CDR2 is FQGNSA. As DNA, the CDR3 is TGTGCCAGCGGCGGGGGGACTAGTGGTTCCAATGAGCAGTTCTTC. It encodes CASGGGTSGSNEQFF.

The chain's CDR3 is CASAQGLGNSPLHF. For the CDR3, the DNA is TGTGCTAGTGCCCAGGGATTGGGAAATTCACCCCTCCACTTT. The J gene is TRBJ1-6, the V gene TRBV12-5; D is perhaps TRBD1 (5 bases). This CDR3 comprises 14 residues. Germline CDR1 LGHNT, CDR2 FRNRAP. V gave up 7 bases and J gave up 7 bases, with 14 bases separating them.

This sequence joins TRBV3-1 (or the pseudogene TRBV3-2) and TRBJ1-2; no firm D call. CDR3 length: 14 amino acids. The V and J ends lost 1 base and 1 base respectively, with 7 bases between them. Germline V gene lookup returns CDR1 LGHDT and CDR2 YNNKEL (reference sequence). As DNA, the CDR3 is TGTGCCAGCAGCCAAGCAGCGAATAACTATGGCTACACCTTC. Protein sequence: CASSQAANNYGYTF.

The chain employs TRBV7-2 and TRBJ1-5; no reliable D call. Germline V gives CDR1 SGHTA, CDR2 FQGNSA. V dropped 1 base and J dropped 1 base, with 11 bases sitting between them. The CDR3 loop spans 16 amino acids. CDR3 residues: CASSLVGRVSNQPQHF. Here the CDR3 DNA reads TGTGCCAGCAGCTTAGTTGGTCGGGTAAGCAATCAGCCCCAGCATTTT.